This is a list of T cell receptor beta chains from one sample in a study of T-cell memory formation after mild COVID-19. In TCRdb, the 5' RACE reads were re-called with MiXCR into one record per CDR3 protein. The sample has a few hundred thousand distinct CDR3 sequences; 20% to 25% are singletons. The sequenced sample was PBMCs or a T cell subset sorted from them (not recorded which). Receptor source: a young man who had mild COVID-19 (a few samples of this study predate the infection). Cell type and time point are not known. The CDR3 runs from the conserved cysteine through the conserved F or W. The D gene is left open where the match is weak. Size tells how often a clone was seen (once, few, many) or the class of an expanded clone, and some rows leave it out.

J: TRBJ2-5
size: few
D: TRBD2
V: TRBV12-3/TRBV12-4
DNA: TGTGCCAGCAGTTTGGCCGGCGGGGGTGTAGAGACCCAGTACTTC
CDR3: CASSLAGGGVETQYF

J: TRBJ2-7
size: few
D: NA
V: TRBV12-3/TRBV12-4
DNA: TGTGCCAGCAGTTTAGTCCGCAATCCAGGCGAGCAGTACTTC
CDR3: CASSLVRNPGEQYF

J: TRBJ2-2
size: NA
D: NA
V: TRBV21-1
DNA: TGTGACAGGGGGACCCACTCCGGGGAGCTGTTTTTT
CDR3: CDRGTHSGELFF

J: TRBJ2-7
size: few
D: NA
V: TRBV9
DNA: TGTGCCAGCAGCGCATCCCCCACTGGGGAGCAGTACTTC
CDR3: CASSASPTGEQYF

J: TRBJ1-6
size: NA
D: NA
V: TRBV5-1
DNA: TGCGCCAGCAGCGAAGGGTCAGTTGGGTCACCCCTCCACTTT
CDR3: CASSEGSVGSPLHF

J: TRBJ1-1
size: NA
D: NA
V: TRBV5-1
DNA: TGCGCCAGCAGCTTGTGGCAGCGGAACACTGAAGCTTTCTTT
CDR3: CASSLWQRNTEAFF

J: TRBJ2-1
size: NA
D: NA
V: TRBV9
DNA: TGTGCCAGCAGCGGGGGGGAAAATGAGCAGTTCTTC
CDR3: CASSGGENEQFF

J: TRBJ1-5
size: NA
D: NA
V: TRBV6-2/TRBV6-3
DNA: TGTGCCAGCAGTCGCGAGTGGACGGGAAACAATCAGCCCCAGCATTTT
CDR3: CASSREWTGNNQPQHF

J: TRBJ1-2
size: NA
D: NA
V: TRBV7-9
DNA: TGTGCCAGCAGTCTCGACCTGCGAGATAACTATGGCTACACCTTC
CDR3: CASSLDLRDNYGYTF

J: TRBJ1-1
size: NA
D: NA
V: TRBV5-5
DNA: TGTGCCAGCAGCTTGGATGATAAAACGGGTGGCACTGAAGCTTTCTTT
CDR3: CASSLDDKTGGTEAFF

J: TRBJ1-1
size: NA
D: TRBD1
V: TRBV4-3
DNA: TGCGCCAGCAGCCAAGAGGGGACAGGGATCACTGAAGCTTTCTTT
CDR3: CASSQEGTGITEAFF

J: TRBJ2-1
size: few
D: NA
V: TRBV7-8
DNA: TGTGCCAGCAGCAACTCCGAGCGGAGGAACAATGAGCAGTTCTTC
CDR3: CASSNSERRNNEQFF

J: TRBJ1-1
size: once
D: NA
V: TRBV19
DNA: TGTGCCAGTAGTATTCCAGGAATGAACACTGAAGCTTTCTTT
CDR3: CASSIPGMNTEAFF

J: TRBJ2-1
size: NA
D: TRBD1
V: TRBV4-3
DNA: TGCGCCAGCAGCCCCGGACAGGGGATTCCCAATGAGCAGTTCTTC
CDR3: CASSPGQGIPNEQFF

J: TRBJ2-4
size: many
D: TRBD2
V: TRBV4-2
DNA: TGTGCCAGCAGCCTAGCGGGGGGGCCCAAAAACATTCAGTACTTC
CDR3: CASSLAGGPKNIQYF

J: TRBJ1-2
size: NA
D: NA
V: TRBV7-9
DNA: TGTGCCAGCAGCTTAGTACAGGGTGTCGGCTACACCTTC
CDR3: CASSLVQGVGYTF

J: TRBJ2-3
size: NA
D: TRBD2
V: TRBV12-3/TRBV12-4
DNA: TGTGCCTCCATTTCCCGACTAGCGGGGGCCACAGATACGCAGTATTTT
CDR3: CASISRLAGATDTQYF

J: TRBJ1-1
size: NA
D: NA
V: TRBV7-3
DNA: TGTGCCAGCAGCTCTACCTATAACACTGAAGCTTTCTTT
CDR3: CASSSTYNTEAFF

J: TRBJ2-5
size: NA
D: NA
V: TRBV20-1
DNA: TGCAGTGCTAGAGATATTTGGCGAGAGACCCAGTACTTC
CDR3: CSARDIWRETQYF

J: TRBJ2-7
size: NA
D: NA
V: TRBV4-3
DNA: TGCGCCAGCAGCCAAGCGGTGATAGGTTCCTACGAGCAGTACTTC
CDR3: CASSQAVIGSYEQYF

J: TRBJ1-2
size: NA
D: NA
V: TRBV7-9
DNA: TGTGCCAGCAGCCACGCGGGGGCGAGGGGCTATGGCTACACCTTC
CDR3: CASSHAGARGYGYTF

J: TRBJ1-6
size: NA
D: TRBD1
V: TRBV18
DNA: TGTGCCAGCTCACCGGGACAGGGGGCTAATTCACCCCTCCACTTT
CDR3: CASSPGQGANSPLHF

J: TRBJ2-3
size: few
D: TRBD2
V: TRBV2
DNA: TGTGCCAGCAGGACTAGCGGTACGCAGTATTTT
CDR3: CASRTSGTQYF

J: TRBJ1-5
size: NA
D: NA
V: TRBV7-2
DNA: TGTGCCAGCAGCCCCTGGGACAATCAGCCCCAGCATTTT
CDR3: CASSPWDNQPQHF

J: TRBJ2-7
size: few
D: NA
V: TRBV6-2/TRBV6-3
DNA: TGTGCCAGCAGTGAGGCCGGGACGGCGAGCTCCTACGAGCAGTACTTC
CDR3: CASSEAGTASSYEQYF

J: TRBJ2-3
size: few
D: TRBD2
V: TRBV3-1
DNA: TGTGCCAGCAGCTACCAGCGGGGAGCTAGCACAGATACGCAGTATTTT
CDR3: CASSYQRGASTDTQYF

J: TRBJ1-1
size: NA
D: NA
V: TRBV29-1
DNA: TGCAGCGTCCATGTGGGGTTCACTGAAGCTTTCTTT
CDR3: CSVHVGFTEAFF